These T cell receptor beta chains were read from a single sample in a study of T cell responses to AZD1222 COVID-19 vaccine. Clones were sequenced by immunoSEQ multiplex PCR, and TCRdb holds only the in-frame ones, with some missing. There are some 140,000 clones in the sample; approximately 90% occur only once, and 1.5% to 2% lies in the top ten. This material consisted of peripheral blood, taken on day 0 of AZD1222 vaccination. The receptors stem from an adult in good health. Both conserved end residues are part of each CDR3. A D gene is named only where the DNA matches it firmly.

>-|TRBV5-1
CASSTGTGNEKLFF
>-|TRBV4-1
CASSQDMEPNYGYTF
>-|TRBV11-2
CASSLVGTLNTEAFF
>-|TRBV7-2
CASSGRVGASVGELFF
>-|TRBV7-3
CASSHGNTEAFF
>-|TRBV19
CASSIVQTNNQPQHF
>TRBD1|TRBV28
CASSFRDRHNYGYTF
>TRBD1|TRBV5-6
CASSKGQGVTGELFF
>TRBD1|TRBV2
CASSEAGGASYGYTF
>-|TRBV2
CASSGRSVHRATDTQYF
>-|TRBV10-3
CAVGQNYGYTF
>-|TRBV7-9
CASSLPGRLTAFF
>TRBD1|TRBV3-1/TRBV3-2
CASSQSSGTGVKAFF
>-|TRBV27
CASSSLSVRGNQPQHF
>TRBD1|TRBV5-1
CASSLGQGRGRETQYF
>TRBD1|TRBV14
CASSRPTGALRAEAFF
>-|TRBV3-1/TRBV3-2
CASSQSAGAQHF
>-|TRBV9
CASSGGRGLFF
>TRBD1|TRBV6-4
CASSDGQGGYNEQFF
>-|TRBV28
CASSSTGDFRTNYGYTF
>TRBD2|TRBV4-3
CARSRRVAGATNTGELFF
>-|TRBV9
CASSVGSGRNTEAFF
>-|TRBV7-2
CASSLGQGTEAFF
>TRBD2|TRBV9
CASSVVLAGDINEQFF
>TRBD2|TRBV7-2
CASSLAEGTSGGNEQFF
>-|TRBV6-5
CASSSPVEHSPLHF
>TRBD2|TRBV5-1
CASSLDGRASYEQYF
>-|TRBV6-1
CASSVSRAISNEKLFF
>-|TRBV7-6
CASSFAGSDTQYF
>-|TRBV27
CASSPLAFGGTNGYTF
>-|TRBV9
CASSVERPGELFF
>-|TRBV18
CASSARADSGNTIYF
>-|TRBV7-6
CASSLRPTGENEKLFF
>-|TRBV4-3
CASSQDPGHYLYGYTF
>TRBD1|TRBV4-3
CASSQRRQGQDEKLFF
>-|TRBV5-5
CASRPGGFGGYTF
>-|TRBV21-1
CASSSRTGGLSEQYF
>-|TRBV5-1
CASSSIIGENYGYTF
>TRBD1|TRBV24-1
CATSDGGQGVQNEQFF
>-|TRBV27
CASSPRYQETQYF
>TRBD2|TRBV6-1
CASSVAGAGYEQYF
>TRBD1|TRBV6-5
CASRTGNQPQHF
>-|TRBV6-5
CASSYSWGSDQPQHF
>TRBD2|TRBV14
CASSHHGASGGDTQYF
>-|TRBV5-1
CASSLDNNEQFF
>-|TRBV6-5
CASSYSMAGWGQPQHF
>-|TRBV7-2
CASSLGGVANEKLFF
>-|TRBV19
CASSGGGTEAFF
>-|TRBV2
CASKKGDITEAFF
>TRBD1|TRBV5-6
CASSSFLDRGRYEQYF